These 8 T cell receptor beta chains were sequenced from one sample in a study of CD8+ T cells in alopecia areata. RNA, once extracted, was reverse transcribed into cDNA for use as the sequencing template. The table came from immunoSEQ multiplex PCR; TCRdb's copy has only in-frame clones and leaves some out. The sample includes more than 150,000 clones, about 51% of them seen just once. The starting material was CD8+ T cells sorted from blood, obtained at week 0. The receptors were gathered from a human donor with alopecia areata.

The V and J genes are TRBV30 and TRBJ1-1, with D tentatively TRBD1 (6 bases). Per germline, CDR1 GTSNPN and CDR2 SVGIG (reference sequence). V was trimmed by 5 bases and J by 3 bases, leaving 13 bases between them. The CDR3 is 13 amino acids. The CDR3 protein is CAWVTGLDTEAFF. CDR3 sequence (DNA): TGTGCCTGGGTTACAGGGCTGGACACTGAAGCTTTCTTT.

This clone was recorded only once. This rearrangement joins TRBV5-1 to TRBJ2-5; D may correspond to TRBD1 or TRBD2 (5 bases each). Germline CDR1 reads SGHRS; CDR2 reads YFSETQ. The CDR3 has 14 amino acids. The germline V and J ends were trimmed by 4 bases and 1 base, with 11 bases remaining between them. The CDR3 protein is CASSPGRIQETQYF. The CDR3 DNA sequence: TGCGCCAGCAGCCCGGGACGGATCCAAGAGACCCAGTACTTC.

The CDR3 sequence: CASSKIGGINTEAFF. The CDR3 DNA sequence: TGTGCCAGCAGTAAAATAGGGGGGATAAACACTGAAGCTTTCTTT. The V and J genes are TRBV27 and TRBJ1-1; possible D gene TRBD1, 6 bases. The V gene lost 5 bases and the J gene lost 2 bases, with 15 bases spanning the gap. The V gene's germline CDR1 is MNHEY and CDR2 SMNVEV (reference sequence). CDR3 length: 15 amino acids.

This clone appeared a few times. The chain recombines TRBV15 with TRBJ2-5; either TRBD1 or TRBD2 may fit D (5 bases each). Germline CDR1 is LNHNV and CDR2 is YYDKDF (reference sequence). The germline V and J ends were trimmed by 1 base and 5 bases, with 11 bases remaining between them. The CDR3 contains 14 residues. As DNA, the CDR3 is TGTGCCACCAGCAGAGTGAGGGGTCTGGAGACCCAGTACTTC. Amino acids: CATSRVRGLETQYF.

The chain has TRBV30 and TRBJ2-5; the D gene is possibly TRBD1 (6 bases). Per the germline V gene, CDR1 is GTSNPN and CDR2 is SVGIG (reference sequence). V shed 1 base and J shed 5 bases, with 20 bases lying between them. This CDR3 spans 16 amino acids. DNA of the CDR3: TGTGCCTGGAGTGGGGGGCACCCGAACTCCAGGGAGACCCAGTACTTC. Translating it yields CAWSGGHPNSRETQYF.

V usage is TRBV29-1 and J usage is TRBJ2-7; 11 nucleotides align to TRBD2. This CDR3 is 12 amino acids long. Germline loops: CDR1 SQVTM, CDR2 ANQGSEA. V was pared by 5 bases and J by 7 bases, with 4 bases of the junction left unmatched. DNA of the CDR3: TGCAGCGTTTTAGCGGGGGGGCTTGAGCAGTACTTC. It is translated as CSVLAGGLEQYF.

V is TRBV5-1 and J is TRBJ2-1; 9 bases match TRBD2. The ends lost 7 bases at V and 5 bases at J; junction bases unmatched: 4. This CDR3 comprises 13 residues. Germline V gene data show CDR1 as SGHRS and CDR2 as YFSETQ. The CDR3: CASGPSGDNEQFF. In nucleotides, the CDR3 is TGCGCCAGCGGACCTAGCGGGGACAATGAGCAGTTCTTC.

With regard to this clone: Germline and junction disagree at one end, which may indicate a read error. Other DNA sequences within the sample encode an identical CDR3. This chain links TRBV29-1 with TRBJ1-1; possibly TRBD1 for D (5 bases). Germline CDR1 SQVTM, CDR2 ANQGSEA. The CDR3 is made up of 14 amino acids. The CDR3, as DNA: TGCAGCGTTGAAGATCAGGGCACAACTACTGAAGCCTTCTTT. The encoded protein is CSVEDQGTTTEAFF.